The clone carrying this TCR beta chain appeared many times. Its antigen is not identified. The cDNA was synthesized by means of template-switch 5'RACE, which was carried out with 10-nucleotide random UMIs. TCRdb recomputed calls from the 5' RACE reads with MiXCR, one row per CDR3 protein. Of about 77,000 distinct CDR3 sequences listed, about 9.5% are singletons. This record belongs to a study of neurological immune-mediated disorders. Overall study results and limits: The absence of shared CDR3 amino acid sequences among expanded clones across subjects suggests private repertoires in all groups.

The CDR3 contains 14 residues. Germline CDR1 reads MDHEN; CDR2 reads SYDVKM. Trimming left V 8 bases short and J 12 bases short, with 25 bases between. The chain recombines TRBV28 with TRBJ1-2, with a weak D call TRBD1 (5 bases). The specimen sequenced was PBMCs. This sequence originates from a man aged 45-65 years in good health. The CDR3 DNA is TGTGCCAGCGCCCAGGGATCACCCGGTGAGAGAAACACCTTC. Translated, it gives CASAQGSPGERNTF.